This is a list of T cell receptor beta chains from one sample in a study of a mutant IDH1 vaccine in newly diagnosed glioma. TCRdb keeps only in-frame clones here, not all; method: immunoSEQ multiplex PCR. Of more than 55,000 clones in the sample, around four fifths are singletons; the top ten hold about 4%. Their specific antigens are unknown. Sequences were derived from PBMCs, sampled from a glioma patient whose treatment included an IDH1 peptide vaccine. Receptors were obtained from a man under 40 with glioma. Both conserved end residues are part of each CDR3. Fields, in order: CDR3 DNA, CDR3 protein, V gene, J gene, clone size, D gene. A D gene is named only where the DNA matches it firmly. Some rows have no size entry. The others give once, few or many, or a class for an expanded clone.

TGTGCCACCAGCAGAGAGATGACAGGGGTAGAGACCCAGTACTTC	CATSREMTGVETQYF	TRBV15	TRBJ2-5	.	TRBD1
TGTGCCAGCGGGGCAGGGGATGGCTACACCTTC	CASGAGDGYTF	TRBV6-6	TRBJ1-2	.	.
TGTGCCAGCAGCCTAGGCGGAACAAAAAGGGAGACCCAGTACTTC	CASSLGGTKRETQYF	TRBV7-9	TRBJ2-5	.	.
TGTGCCAGTGGATCGGTTTTCAATCAGCCCCAGCATTTT	CASGSVFNQPQHF	TRBV19	TRBJ1-5	.	.
TGTGCCAGCAGCGTGGACAGGCGATACCAGCCCCAGCATTTT	CASSVDRRYQPQHF	TRBV27	TRBJ1-5	.	TRBD1
TGTGCCAGCAGCAGTAAACAGGGGGGCTATGGCTACACCTTC	CASSSKQGGYGYTF	TRBV5-5	TRBJ1-2	.	TRBD1
TGTGCCAGCAGTTCCCTGGGGGCCGGGGGCACAGATACGCAGTATTTT	CASSSLGAGGTDTQYF	TRBV27	TRBJ2-3	.	.
TGCGCCAGCAGCTTGGATCTAGGACGCGGGGGTCAAGGCTACACCTTC	CASSLDLGRGGQGYTF	TRBV5-1	TRBJ1-2	.	.
TGCGCCAGCAGCCAAGGACCCCTGAAACAGATCGATGGCTACACCTTC	CASSQGPLKQIDGYTF	TRBV4-1	TRBJ1-2	.	.
TGTGCCAGCAGTGAGTTCCGACAGGCCCCCTACGAGCAGTACTTC	CASSEFRQAPYEQYF	TRBV6-1	TRBJ2-7	.	.
TGTGCCAGCAGTCTCCGGGCCCAGTACTTC	CASSLRAQYF	TRBV2	TRBJ2-5	.	.
TGTGCCAGCAGCAGCCGGGGAGGGGGTGACTATGGCTACACCTTC	CASSSRGGGDYGYTF	TRBV7-8	TRBJ1-2	.	.
TGCGCCAGCAGCCCGAGAGCCAGGGGGCCGGGGGAGACCGGGGAGCTGTTTTTT	CASSPRARGPGETGELFF	TRBV4-1	TRBJ2-2	.	TRBD1
TGTGCCAGCAGCTTGATGGGACAGGGATCATATGGCTACACCTTC	CASSLMGQGSYGYTF	TRBV5-6	TRBJ1-2	.	TRBD1
TGCGCCAGCAGCACTAGCGGGGACGTAGCCAAAAACATTCAGTACTTC	CASSTSGDVAKNIQYF	TRBV10-1	TRBJ2-4	.	TRBD2
TGTGCCAGCAGTCGATTATTCAGGGAGGCCGGCCCTAATGAAAAACTGTTTTTT	CASSRLFREAGPNEKLFF	TRBV28	TRBJ1-4	.	.
TGTGCCAGCAGTGGATACGGCTTCTATGGCTACACCTTC	CASSGYGFYGYTF	TRBV2	TRBJ1-2	.	.
TGCAGCGTTGATACTAGCGGGGACACAGATACGCAGTATTTT	CSVDTSGDTDTQYF	TRBV29-1	TRBJ2-3	.	TRBD2
TGCGCCAGCAGCTTGCCACGCCGTCCCCAGGGGAAGCGCAATCAGCCCCAGCATTTT	CASSLPRRPQGKRNQPQHF	TRBV5-1	TRBJ1-5	.	.
TGCGCCAGCAGCTCGGGGCCAGATACGCAGTATTTT	CASSSGPDTQYF	TRBV5-1	TRBJ2-3	.	.
TGTGCCAGCAGTCCTCATGGAATTAGCAATCAGCCCCAGCATTTT	CASSPHGISNQPQHF	TRBV27	TRBJ1-5	.	.
TGTGCCAGCAAGACGGTAGCGGGGGATCGTGGCACAGATACGCAGTATTTT	CASKTVAGDRGTDTQYF	TRBV27	TRBJ2-3	.	TRBD2
TGTGCCAGCAGTCATGGGACAGGGGGCCTTGCAACTAATGAAAAACTGTTTTTT	CASSHGTGGLATNEKLFF	TRBV27	TRBJ1-4	.	TRBD1
TGTGCCACCAGCAGAGGGGGAACTGAAGCTTTCTTT	CATSRGGTEAFF	TRBV15	TRBJ1-1	.	.
TGTGCCAGCAGCTTGACAGGTTACGAGCAGTACTTC	CASSLTGYEQYF	TRBV7-9	TRBJ2-7	.	.
TGTGCCAGCAGTTACAAAGGCTTCGCCCCGAATTCACCCCTCCACTTT	CASSYKGFAPNSPLHF	TRBV6-6	TRBJ1-6	.	.
TGTGCCAGCAGTTTAGTGGGGGGCTACGAGCAGTACTTC	CASSLVGGYEQYF	TRBV27	TRBJ2-7	.	.
TGTGCCAGCTCACCAAGGAGACAGGGGAGTGGTAACTATGGCTACACCTTC	CASSPRRQGSGNYGYTF	TRBV18	TRBJ1-2	.	TRBD1
TGTGCCAGCAGTTTATCCGTGATCTACGAGCAGTACTTC	CASSLSVIYEQYF	TRBV27	TRBJ2-7	.	.
TGCGCCAGCAGCCAAGCCTACCGGGGAAGCTCCTATAATTCACCCCTCCACTTT	CASSQAYRGSSYNSPLHF	TRBV4-1	TRBJ1-6	.	.
TGTGCCAGTAGAGGACTAGCGGGGGGGATGTATGAGCAGTTCTTC	CASRGLAGGMYEQFF	TRBV19	TRBJ2-1	.	TRBD2
TGTGCCAGCTCAAACACCCCGGGAGGTTGGGTGAATAATCAGCCCCAGCATTTT	CASSNTPGGWVNNQPQHF	TRBV18	TRBJ1-5	.	.
TGCAGCGTTGTCGGGAGGACAGGGGGAAAACTGTTTTTT	CSVVGRTGGKLFF	TRBV29-1	TRBJ1-4	.	TRBD1
TGTGCCACCTCGTGGCAGGAGGTGACTGAAGCTTTCTTT	CATSWQEVTEAFF	TRBV11-2	TRBJ1-1	.	.
TGTGCCAGCAGTTACTCGGGGAAACGGAATGGCTACACCTTC	CASSYSGKRNGYTF	TRBV6-5	TRBJ1-2	once	.
TGTGCCAGCAGCCAGGGTAGCGGGGGAAGTTACGAGCAGTACTTC	CASSQGSGGSYEQYF	TRBV6-6	TRBJ2-7	few	TRBD2
TGTGCCAGCAGTTCCCCCGGGGGGTCGGGGGAAAAACTGTTTTTT	CASSSPGGSGEKLFF	TRBV28	TRBJ1-4	few	.
TGTGCCAGCAGGATGCAGGGGAACACTGAAGCTTTCTTT	CASRMQGNTEAFF	TRBV6-1	TRBJ1-1	.	.
TGTGCCAGCAGCTACCTAGGTAGCAGCTACGAGCAGTACTTC	CASSYLGSSYEQYF	TRBV11-2	TRBJ2-7	.	.
TGTGCCAGCAGACGAACAGGGAATGGGGGAAACACCATATATTTT	CASRRTGNGGNTIYF	TRBV6-5	TRBJ1-3	.	.
TGTGCCAGCAGCTCCCTCATGGCTTACGAGCAGTACTTC	CASSSLMAYEQYF	TRBV4-2	TRBJ2-7	.	.
TGTGCCAGTAGGGGTGCGGAGGCAGTAGACTACGAGCAGTACTTC	CASRGAEAVDYEQYF	TRBV19	TRBJ2-7	.	.
.	CASSSSTRFPYEQYF	TRBV27	TRBJ2-7	.	.
TGTGCCAGTACCGACAGAGGCAATCAGCCCCAGCATTTT	CASTDRGNQPQHF	TRBV19	TRBJ1-5	.	.
TGCGCCAGCAGTTTCACGGGGCCTAACGACTATGGCTACACCTTC	CASSFTGPNDYGYTF	TRBV5-1	TRBJ1-2	.	.
TGTGCCAGCAGTTTACACGAAGGCGCAACTAATGAAAAACTGTTTTTT	CASSLHEGATNEKLFF	TRBV28	TRBJ1-4	.	.
TGTGCCAGCAGCTTAGGTCGTGGCAGACCTGGAAACACCATATATTTT	CASSLGRGRPGNTIYF	TRBV11-2	TRBJ1-3	.	.
TGCAGCGGGATTCATGTGAACACTGAAGCTTTCTTT	CSGIHVNTEAFF	TRBV29-1	TRBJ1-1	.	.
TGCGCCAGCAGCTTGGGGACTAGTCAGGAGACCCAGTACTTC	CASSLGTSQETQYF	TRBV5-1	TRBJ2-5	.	TRBD2
TGTGCCAGCAGCCTGGGCCCCCAGGAGACCCAGTACTTC	CASSLGPQETQYF	TRBV7-9	TRBJ2-5	.	.
TGCGCCAGCAGTGAATCCGGGGAGGAGACCCAGTACTTC	CASSESGEETQYF	TRBV10-1	TRBJ2-5	.	.
TGTGCCAGCAGTGAAGCGCTTCGAGTGAACACTGAAGCTTTCTTT	CASSEALRVNTEAFF	TRBV2	TRBJ1-1	few	.
TGTGCCAGCAGGCCCTATGACAGGGTAATAACCTACGAGCAGTACTTC	CASRPYDRVITYEQYF	TRBV2	TRBJ2-7	.	TRBD1
TGCAGCGTTGAAGGGTCGGGTGGGGGGCGAGGAGGCTACACCTTC	CSVEGSGGGRGGYTF	TRBV29-1	TRBJ1-2	.	.
TGTGCCAGCAGCTCCGGGTCCCTATACGAGCAGTACTTC	CASSSGSLYEQYF	TRBV5-6	TRBJ2-7	.	.
TGCAGCGTTCGGGAGGGCGAGACTAATGAAAAACTGTTTTTT	CSVREGETNEKLFF	TRBV29-1	TRBJ1-4	medium-sized	.
TGTGCCAGCAGCTCCTTCCTAGAACAGGGAGATGAGCAGTTCTTC	CASSSFLEQGDEQFF	TRBV7-9	TRBJ2-1	.	.
TGTGCCAGCAGCTTTCCCGGGACGGTCACCGGGGAGCTGTTTTTT	CASSFPGTVTGELFF	TRBV7-9	TRBJ2-2	.	.
TGTGCCAGTACAAAGGACAGGGCTGGCTACACCTTC	CASTKDRAGYTF	TRBV19	TRBJ1-2	.	TRBD1